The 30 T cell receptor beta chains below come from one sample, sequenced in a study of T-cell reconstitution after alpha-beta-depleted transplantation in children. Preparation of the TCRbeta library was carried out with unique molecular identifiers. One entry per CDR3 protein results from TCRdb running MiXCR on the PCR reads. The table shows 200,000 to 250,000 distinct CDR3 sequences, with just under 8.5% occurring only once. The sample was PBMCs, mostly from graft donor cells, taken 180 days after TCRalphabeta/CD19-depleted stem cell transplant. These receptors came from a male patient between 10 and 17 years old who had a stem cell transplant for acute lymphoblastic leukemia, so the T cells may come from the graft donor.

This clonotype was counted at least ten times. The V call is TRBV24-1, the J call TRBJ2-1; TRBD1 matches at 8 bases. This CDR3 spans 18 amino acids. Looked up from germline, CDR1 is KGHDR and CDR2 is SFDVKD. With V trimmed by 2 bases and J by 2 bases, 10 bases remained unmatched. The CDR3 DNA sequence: TGTGCCACCAGTGATTCGTTCGGTTTGGACAGGGCCTACAATGAGCAGTTCTTC. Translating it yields CATSDSFGLDRAYNEQFF.

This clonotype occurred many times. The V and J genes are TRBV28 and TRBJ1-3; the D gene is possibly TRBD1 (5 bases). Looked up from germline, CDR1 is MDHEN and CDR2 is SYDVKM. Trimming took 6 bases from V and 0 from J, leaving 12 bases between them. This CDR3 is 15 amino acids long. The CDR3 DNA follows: TGTGCCAGCAGAAGACAGATCACCTCTGGAAACACCATATATTTT. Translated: CASRRQITSGNTIYF.

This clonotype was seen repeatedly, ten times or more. As DNA, the CDR3 is TGTGCCAGCAGCCAAGCTCTAGCGGGGGGGTACAATGAGCAGTTCTTC. It specifies CASSQALAGGYNEQFF. V and J are TRBV3-1 and TRBJ2-1; 12 bases agree with TRBD2. The J segment lost 4 bases and the V segment lost 1 base, leaving 2 bases of the junction unmatched. CDR1 LGHDT and CDR2 YNNKEL come from the germline V gene (reference sequence). This CDR3 comprises 16 residues.

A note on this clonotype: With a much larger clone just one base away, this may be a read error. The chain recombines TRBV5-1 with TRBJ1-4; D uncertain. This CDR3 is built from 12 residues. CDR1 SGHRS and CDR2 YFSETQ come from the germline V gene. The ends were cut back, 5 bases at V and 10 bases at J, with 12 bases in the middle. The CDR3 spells CASRWRAGKLFF. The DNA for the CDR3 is TGCGCCAGCAGGTGGCGGGCCGGAAAACTGTTTTTT. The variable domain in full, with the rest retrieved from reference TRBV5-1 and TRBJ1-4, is KAGVTQTPRYLIKTRGQQVTLSCSPISGHRSVSWYQQTPGQGLQFLFEYFSETQRNKGNFPGRFSGRQFSNSRSEMNVSTLELGDSALYLCASRWRAGKLFFGSGTQLSVL.

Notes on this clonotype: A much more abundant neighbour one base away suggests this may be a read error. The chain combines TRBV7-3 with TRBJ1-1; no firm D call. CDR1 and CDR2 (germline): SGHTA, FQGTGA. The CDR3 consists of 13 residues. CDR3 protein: CASSLTQNTEALF. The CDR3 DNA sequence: TGTGCCAGCAGCTTAACCCAGAACACTGAAGCTTTATTT.

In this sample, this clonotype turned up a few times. CDR3 coding DNA: TGTGCCACCAAGGGGGGTCCGAACACTGAAGCTTTCTTT. Amino acids: CATKGGPNTEAFF. The chain is built from TRBV6-5 and TRBJ1-1, with a weak D call TRBD1 (6 bases). Per germline, CDR1 MNHEY and CDR2 SVGAGI. The CDR3 has 13 residues. With 10 bases removed from V and 1 base from J, the gap between germline ends came to 13 bases.

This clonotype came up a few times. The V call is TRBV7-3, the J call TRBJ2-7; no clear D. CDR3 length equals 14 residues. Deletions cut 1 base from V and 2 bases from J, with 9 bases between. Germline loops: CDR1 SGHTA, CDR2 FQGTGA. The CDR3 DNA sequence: TGTGCCAGCAGCTTAAAAGGGCCCGCCTACGAGCAGTACTTC. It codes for CASSLKGPAYEQYF.

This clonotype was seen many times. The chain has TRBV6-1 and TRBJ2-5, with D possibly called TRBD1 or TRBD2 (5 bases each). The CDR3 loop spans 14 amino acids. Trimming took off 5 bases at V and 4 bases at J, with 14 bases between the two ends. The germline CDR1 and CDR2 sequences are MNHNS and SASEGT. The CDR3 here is CASSRSGTGETQYF. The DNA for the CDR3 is TGTGCCAGCAGTCGCTCTGGGACGGGAGAGACCCAGTACTTC.

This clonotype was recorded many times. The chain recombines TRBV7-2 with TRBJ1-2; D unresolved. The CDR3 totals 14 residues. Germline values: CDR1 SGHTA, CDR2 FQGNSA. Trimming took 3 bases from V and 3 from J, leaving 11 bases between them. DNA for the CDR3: TGTGCCAGCAGCTTGGGTACGAGGGACTATGGCTACACCTTC. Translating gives CASSLGTRDYGYTF.

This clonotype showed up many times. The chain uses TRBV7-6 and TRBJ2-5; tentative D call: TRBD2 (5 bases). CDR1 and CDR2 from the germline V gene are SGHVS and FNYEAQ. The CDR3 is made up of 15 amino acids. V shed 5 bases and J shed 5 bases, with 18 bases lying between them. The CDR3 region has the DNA TGTGCCAGCAGCGCGGGCCTTTTGGTTGGGGAGACCCAGTACTTC. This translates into CASSAGLLVGETQYF.

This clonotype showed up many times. CDR3 nucleotide sequence: TGCAGTGCCGGGAGTTACGAGCAGTACTTC. Translated: CSAGSYEQYF. The J gene is TRBJ2-7, the V gene TRBV20-1, with a possible D match to TRBD2 (6 bases). CDR3 length equals 10 residues. The germline V and J ends were trimmed by 6 bases and 4 bases, with 7 bases remaining between them. Germline CDR1 reads DFQATT; CDR2 reads SNEGSKA (reference sequence).

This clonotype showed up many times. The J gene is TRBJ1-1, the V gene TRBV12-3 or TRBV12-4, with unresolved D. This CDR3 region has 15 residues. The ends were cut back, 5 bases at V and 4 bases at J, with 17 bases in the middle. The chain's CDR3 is CASSLQPRYITEAFF. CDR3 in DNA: TGTGCCAGCAGTCTGCAGCCGCGATACATCACTGAAGCTTTCTTT.

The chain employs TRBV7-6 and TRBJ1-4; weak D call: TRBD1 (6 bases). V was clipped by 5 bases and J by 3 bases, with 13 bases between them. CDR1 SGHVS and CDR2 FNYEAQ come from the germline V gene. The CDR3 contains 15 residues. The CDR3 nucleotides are TGTGCCAGCAGCCCCTTGGACAGATCTAATGAAAAACTGTTTTTT. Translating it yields CASSPLDRSNEKLFF.

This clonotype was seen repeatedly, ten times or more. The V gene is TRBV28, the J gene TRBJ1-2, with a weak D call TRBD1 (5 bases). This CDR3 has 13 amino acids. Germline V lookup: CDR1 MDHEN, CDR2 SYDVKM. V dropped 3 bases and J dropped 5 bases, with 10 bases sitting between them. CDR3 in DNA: TGTGCCAGCAGTTTCCCCGGGACTTATGGCTACACCTTC. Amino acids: CASSFPGTYGYTF.

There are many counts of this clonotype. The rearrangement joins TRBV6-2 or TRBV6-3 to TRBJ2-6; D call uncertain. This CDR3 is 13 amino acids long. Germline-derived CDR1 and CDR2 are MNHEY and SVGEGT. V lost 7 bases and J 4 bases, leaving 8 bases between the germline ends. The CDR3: CASTPAGANVLTF. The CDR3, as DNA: TGTGCCAGCACGCCAGCAGGGGCCAACGTCCTGACTTTC.

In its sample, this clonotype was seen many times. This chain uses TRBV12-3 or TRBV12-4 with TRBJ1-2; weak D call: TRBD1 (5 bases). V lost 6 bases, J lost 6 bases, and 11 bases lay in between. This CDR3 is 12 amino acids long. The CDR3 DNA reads TGTGCCAGCAGCACACAGGTTGATGGCTACACCTTC. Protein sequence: CASSTQVDGYTF.

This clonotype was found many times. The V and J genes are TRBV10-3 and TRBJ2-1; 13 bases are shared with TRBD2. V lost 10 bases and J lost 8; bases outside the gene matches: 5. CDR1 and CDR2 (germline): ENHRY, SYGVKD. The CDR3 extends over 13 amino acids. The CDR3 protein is CATWTSGRYEQFF. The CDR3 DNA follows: TGTGCCACTTGGACTAGCGGGAGATATGAGCAGTTCTTC.

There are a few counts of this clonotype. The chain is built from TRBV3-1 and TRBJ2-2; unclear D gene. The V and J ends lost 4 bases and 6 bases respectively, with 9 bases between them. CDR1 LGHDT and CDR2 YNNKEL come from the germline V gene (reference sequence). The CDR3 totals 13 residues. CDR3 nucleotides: TGTGCCAGCAGCCCTAGAGCACCCGGGGAGCTGTTTTTT. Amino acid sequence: CASSPRAPGELFF.

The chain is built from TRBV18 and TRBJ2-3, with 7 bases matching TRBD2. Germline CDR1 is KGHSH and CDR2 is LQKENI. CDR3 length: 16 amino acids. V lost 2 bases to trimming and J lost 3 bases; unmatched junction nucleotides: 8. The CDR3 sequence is CASSPMAGVGTDTQYF. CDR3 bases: TGTGCCAGCTCACCAATGGCGGGAGTAGGTACAGATACGCAGTATTTT.

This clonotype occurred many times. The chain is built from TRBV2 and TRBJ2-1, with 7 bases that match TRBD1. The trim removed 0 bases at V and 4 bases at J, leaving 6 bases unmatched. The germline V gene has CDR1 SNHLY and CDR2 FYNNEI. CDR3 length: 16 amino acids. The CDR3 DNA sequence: TGTGCCAGCAGTGAAGCTCCGGGACAGAGATACAATGAGCAGTTCTTC. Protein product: CASSEAPGQRYNEQFF. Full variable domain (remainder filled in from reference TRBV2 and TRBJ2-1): EPEVTQTPSHQVTQMGQEVILRCVPISNHLYFYWYRQILGQKVEFLVSFYNNEISEKSEIFDDQFSVERPDGSNFTLKIRSTKLEDSAMYFCASSEAPGQRYNEQFFGPGTRLTVL.

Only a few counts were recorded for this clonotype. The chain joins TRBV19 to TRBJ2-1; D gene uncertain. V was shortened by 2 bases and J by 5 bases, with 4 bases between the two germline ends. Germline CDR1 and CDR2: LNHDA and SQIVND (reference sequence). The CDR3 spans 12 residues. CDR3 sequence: CASSIRNNEQFF. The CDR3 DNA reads TGTGCCAGTAGTATACGTAACAATGAGCAGTTCTTC.

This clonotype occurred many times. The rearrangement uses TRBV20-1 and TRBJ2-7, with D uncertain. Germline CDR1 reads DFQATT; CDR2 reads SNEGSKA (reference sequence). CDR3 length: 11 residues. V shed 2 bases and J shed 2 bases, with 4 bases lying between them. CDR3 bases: TGCAGTGCTAGACTCGCCTACGAGCAGTACTTC. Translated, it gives CSARLAYEQYF.

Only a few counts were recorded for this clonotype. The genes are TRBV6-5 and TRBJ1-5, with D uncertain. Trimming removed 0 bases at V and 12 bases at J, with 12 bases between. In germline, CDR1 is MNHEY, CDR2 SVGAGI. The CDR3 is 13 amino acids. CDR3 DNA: TGTGCCAGCAGTTACTCGACCACCTCACTCCAGCATTTT. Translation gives CASSYSTTSLQHF.

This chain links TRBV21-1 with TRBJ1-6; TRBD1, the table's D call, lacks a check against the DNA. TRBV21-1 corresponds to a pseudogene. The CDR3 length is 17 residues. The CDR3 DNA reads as TGTGCCAGCAGCAAAGAGTGTCGAAGGACAGGGGGTTCACCCCTCCACTTT. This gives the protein CASSKECRRTGGSPLHF.

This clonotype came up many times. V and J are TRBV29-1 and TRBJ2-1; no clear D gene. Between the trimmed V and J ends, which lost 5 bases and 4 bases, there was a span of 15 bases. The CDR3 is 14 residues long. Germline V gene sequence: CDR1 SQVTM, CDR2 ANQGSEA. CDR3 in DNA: TGCAGCGTTTTGACGGGTTCAACTTACAATGAGCAGTTCTTC. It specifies CSVLTGSTYNEQFF.

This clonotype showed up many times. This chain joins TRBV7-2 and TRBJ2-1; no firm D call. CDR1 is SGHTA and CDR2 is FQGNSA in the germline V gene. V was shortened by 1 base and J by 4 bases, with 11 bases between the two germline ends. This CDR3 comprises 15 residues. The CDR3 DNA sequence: TGTGCCAGCAGCTTAGTAGGTAGGGTTTACAATGAGCAGTTCTTC. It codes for CASSLVGRVYNEQFF.

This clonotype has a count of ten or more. The CDR3 bases are TGTGCCAGCTCACCACCGGGGAGGGACACTTTGGGGGAGAATTCTGAAGCTTTCTTT. Translation: CASSPPGRDTLGENSEAFF. This chain joins TRBV18 and TRBJ1-1; D might be TRBD1 (6 bases). CDR1 and CDR2 from the germline V gene are KGHSH and LQKENI. Trimming cost V 0 bases and J 6 bases, with 26 bases left between them. There are 19 residues in the CDR3.

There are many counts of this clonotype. CDR3 nucleotide sequence: TGCAGTGCTAGAGTTGAACCCGGCTCTGGGGCCAACGTCCTGACTTTC. This codes for CSARVEPGSGANVLTF. The chain couples TRBV20-1 to TRBJ2-6; D call uncertain. The V end was cut by 1 base, the J end by 0 bases, with 10 bases between. Germline CDR1 and CDR2: DFQATT and SNEGSKA (reference sequence). The CDR3 is 16 residues long.

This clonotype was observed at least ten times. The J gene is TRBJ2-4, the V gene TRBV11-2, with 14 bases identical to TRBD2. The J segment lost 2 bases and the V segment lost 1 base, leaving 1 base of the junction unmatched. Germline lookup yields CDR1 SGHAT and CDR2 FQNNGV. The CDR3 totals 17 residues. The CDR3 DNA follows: TGTGCCAGCAGCTTAGGACTAGCGGGAGGGACCAAAAACATTCAGTACTTC. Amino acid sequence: CASSLGLAGGTKNIQYF.

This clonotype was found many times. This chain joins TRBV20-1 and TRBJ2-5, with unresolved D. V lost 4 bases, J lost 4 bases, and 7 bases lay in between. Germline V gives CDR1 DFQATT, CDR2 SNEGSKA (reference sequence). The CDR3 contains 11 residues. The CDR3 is CSAMAPETQYF. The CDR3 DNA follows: TGCAGTGCTATGGCCCCAGAGACCCAGTACTTC.